This entry lists 16 T cell receptor beta chains sequenced from one sample in a study of T cells in women clearing cervical HPV infection. Measured with immunoSEQ multiplex PCR; TCRdb has only the in-frame clones, and not every one. The sample's table shows tens of thousands of clones. The sequenced material came from blood buffy coat. The receptors derive from a woman between 18 and 70 years old with a cervical HPV16 infection that either progressed to CIN3+ or cleared (not recorded which).

Regarding this clone: From the germline J gene comes the end of the CDR3, since the read stops 3 residues before it. The rearrangement joins TRBV5-4 to TRBJ1-2, with D tentatively TRBD1 (6 bases). The germline CDR1 and CDR2 sequences are SGHNT and YYREEE (reference sequence). The CDR3 covers 14 residues. Trimming took off 5 bases at V and 7 bases at J, with 18 bases between the two ends. The CDR3 DNA, read in part, is TGTGCCAGCAGGCCGGGGGGGGGCATGGGTGGC. Translated, it gives CASRPGGGMGG. The full CDR3 is CASRPGGGMGGYTF.

The covered CDR3 bases are TGCAGTGCTAAGCAAACCCCGGGTGATAGCAATCAGCCC. Translated: CSAKQTPGDSNQP. The CDR3, in full, reads CSAKQTPGDSNQPQHF. This sequence joins TRBV20-1 and TRBJ1-5; no reliable D call. The read falls 3 residues short of the CDR3 end, and the missing part is taken from the germline J gene. The ends were cut back, 4 bases at V and 0 bases at J, with 16 bases in the middle. Germline CDR1 is DFQATT and CDR2 is SNEGSKA (reference sequence). The CDR3 has 16 residues.

In regard to this clone: Read coverage stops 3 residues before the CDR3 terminus; the germline J gene supplies the remainder. The chain has TRBV19 and TRBJ2-1, with 7 bases aligning to TRBD1. CDR1 and CDR2 from the germline V gene are LNHDA and SQIVND (reference sequence). This CDR3 comprises 12 residues. J was trimmed by 8 bases and V by 5 bases; bases with no gene match: 3. CDR3 region: CASSPDRDEQFF. The DNA read from the CDR3 is TGTGCCAGTAGTCCCGACAGGGATGAG. Combining the CDR3 with reference TRBV19 and TRBJ2-1 gives the whole variable domain DGGITQSPKYLFRKEGQNVTLSCEQNLNHDAMYWYRQDPGQGLRLIYYSQIVNDFQKGDIAEGYSVSREKKESFPLTVTSAQKNPTAFYLCASSPDRDEQFFGPGTRLTVL.

For this clone: The read ends 3 residues shy of where the CDR3 ends; the end is completed using the germline J gene. V gene TRBV11-3 combines with J gene TRBJ2-1; 7 nucleotides align to TRBD1. The CDR3 has 15 residues. Losses at the gene ends were 4 bases for V and 2 bases for J; bases not matched to a gene: 5. The germline gives CDR1 SGHNT, CDR2 YENEEA. CDR3 DNA, as far as it was read: TGTGCCAGCAGCTGGGGGCAGGGGGCCTACAATGAG. This translates into CASSWGQGAYNE. The CDR3 in its entirety is CASSWGQGAYNEQFF.

About this clone itself: Read coverage stops 3 residues before the CDR3 terminus; the germline J gene supplies the remainder. The J gene is TRBJ1-2, the V gene TRBV4-1, with 8 bases identical to TRBD1. This CDR3 has 14 amino acids. Trimming at V came to 1 base and at J to 3 bases, leaving 1 base not matched to a gene. Germline-derived CDR1 and CDR2 are MGHRA and YSYEKL. The CDR3: CASSQGQGHYGYTF. The part of the CDR3 DNA that was read is TGCGCCAGCAGCCAAGGACAGGGGCACTATGGC.

As regards this clone: The missing CDR3 end, 3 residues past where the read stops, is filled in from the germline J gene. The chain links TRBV4-1 to TRBJ1-2; 9 bases match TRBD1. Trimming removed 3 bases from V and 3 bases from J; junction bases left unmatched: 5. The CDR3 is 15 residues long. CDR1 MGHRA and CDR2 YSYEKL come from the germline V gene. The CDR3 protein is CASSQTDRGYYGYTF. The part of the CDR3 DNA that was read is TGCGCCAGCAGCCAGACCGACAGGGGGTACTATGGC.

On this clone itself: The read finishes 3 residues shy of the CDR3 end, and the germline J gene is used to complete it. The chain links TRBV5-1 to TRBJ2-1; 9 bases line up with TRBD2. Looked up from germline, CDR1 is SGHRS and CDR2 is YFSETQ. V dropped 4 bases and J dropped 0; count of bases not matched to a gene: 2. The CDR3 sequence is 15 residues long. The chain's CDR3 is CASSLSGSSYNEQFF. The covered CDR3 bases are TGCGCCAGCAGCCTTAGCGGGAGCTCCTACAATGAG.

Points on this clone: The CDR3 extends 3 residues past the end of the read, so its final part is completed from the germline J gene. The V gene is TRBV7-8, the J gene TRBJ2-3, with D hard to call. Looked up from germline, CDR1 is SGHVS and CDR2 is FQNEAQ. Between the trimmed V and J ends, which lost 7 bases and 1 base, there was a span of 12 bases. The CDR3 runs 14 residues. The CDR3 protein is CASTKPAGTDTQYF. CDR3 DNA (partial): TGTGCCAGCACCAAACCCGCGGGCACAGATACG. The full variable domain, its missing parts supplied by reference TRBV7-8 and TRBJ2-3, is GAGVSQSPRYKVAKRGQDVALRCDPISGHVSLFWYQQALGQGPEFLTYFQNEAQLDKSGLPSDRFFAERPEGSVSTLKIQRTQQEDSAVYLCASTKPAGTDTQYFGPGTRLTVL.

With respect to this clone: The read ends 3 residues before the CDR3 terminus; that terminus is restored from the germline J gene. The V gene is TRBV20-1, the J gene TRBJ2-7; TRBD2 is a possible D gene (6 bases). Trimming shortened V by 2 bases and J by 0 bases, and 14 bases separated the two germline ends. The CDR3 runs 15 residues. Germline CDR1 is DFQATT and CDR2 is SNEGSKA (reference sequence). CDR3 loop: CSARSRRGSSYEQYF. CDR3 DNA, as far as it was read: TGCAGTGCTAGATCGAGGCGGGGAAGCTCCTACGAG.

On this clone itself: Coverage ceases 3 residues before the CDR3 finishes, and the germline J gene fills in the end. J is TRBJ2-1 and V is TRBV5-6, with D possibly called TRBD1 or TRBD2 (5 bases each). Germline V gene lookup returns CDR1 SGHDT and CDR2 YYEEEE. The CDR3 contains 13 residues. Trimming cost V 9 bases and J 5 bases, with 15 bases left between them. The DNA read from the CDR3 is TGTGCCACCATGAGGGGCAATCACAATGAG. Residues: CATMRGNHNE. Given in full, the CDR3 is CATMRGNHNEQFF.

With regard to this clone: The missing CDR3 end, 3 residues past where the read stops, is filled in from the germline J gene. The chain uses TRBV19 and TRBJ2-3; 11 bases line up with TRBD2. Trimming cost V 5 bases and J 2 bases; bases outside gene matches: 9. The length of the CDR3 is 17 residues. The V gene's germline CDR1 is LNHDA and CDR2 SQIVND (reference sequence). CDR3 bases read: TGTGCCAGTAGTCAGCAGACTAGCGGGGAATTCACAGATACG. Translating it yields CASSQQTSGEFTDT. The CDR3 in its entirety is CASSQQTSGEFTDTQYF.

As to this clone: The read terminates 3 residues before the CDR3 end, so the remaining end is supplied by the germline J gene. The chain recombines TRBV20-1 with TRBJ2-3, with a weak D call TRBD1 (6 bases). Germline V gene sequence: CDR1 DFQATT, CDR2 SNEGSKA (reference sequence). This CDR3 contains 14 residues. Trimming removed 1 base at V and 3 bases at J, with 11 bases between. The CDR3: CSARVGAGTDTQYF. The CDR3 bases that were read are TGCAGTGCTAGAGTGGGGGCGGGTACAGATACG.

Concerning this clone itself: The read terminates 3 residues before the CDR3 end, so the remaining end is supplied by the germline J gene. The rearrangement links TRBV2 to TRBJ2-1; D is unclear. Per the germline V gene, CDR1 is SNHLY and CDR2 is FYNNEI. V lost 6 bases, J lost 0 bases, and 15 bases lay in between. The CDR3 is 16 residues long. This chain's CDR3 is CASSPSSLSSYNEQFF. CDR3 bases read: TGTGCCAGCAGCCCCTCGAGCCTGAGCTCCTACAATGAG.

In the case of this clone: Coverage ceases 3 residues before the CDR3 finishes, and the germline J gene fills in the end. The J gene is TRBJ2-1, the V gene TRBV5-1; TRBD2 might be the D (6 bases). V lost 4 bases, J lost 1 base, and 15 bases lay in between. The germline CDR1 and CDR2 sequences are SGHRS and YFSETQ. CDR3 length equals 16 residues. Here the CDR3 reads CASSLPSVGSYNEQFF. The CDR3 bases that were read are TGCGCCAGCAGCCTCCCTAGCGTCGGGTCCTACAATGAG.

To note about this clone: The CDR3 goes on 3 residues after the read ends, and that part is filled in from the germline J gene. The J gene is TRBJ1-5, the V gene TRBV19, with a possible D match to TRBD1 (5 bases). The CDR3 runs 13 residues. Deletions cut 10 bases from V and 3 bases from J, with 13 bases between. Germline V gene data show CDR1 as LNHDA and CDR2 as SQIVND (reference sequence). CDR3 bases read: TGTGCCATTCGGGCAGGGTTCAATCAGCCC. Its translation is CAIRAGFNQP. The full CDR3 is CAIRAGFNQPQHF.

A note on this clone: The read falls 3 residues short of the CDR3 end, and the missing part is taken from the germline J gene. This chain links TRBV19 with TRBJ2-3; TRBD1 agrees at 10 bases. Germline-derived CDR1 and CDR2 are LNHDA and SQIVND (reference sequence). CDR3 size: 15 residues. The CDR3 reads CASSIAGTGDQPQYF. The covered CDR3 bases are TGTGCCAGTAGTATAGCCGGGACAGGGGATCAGCCG.